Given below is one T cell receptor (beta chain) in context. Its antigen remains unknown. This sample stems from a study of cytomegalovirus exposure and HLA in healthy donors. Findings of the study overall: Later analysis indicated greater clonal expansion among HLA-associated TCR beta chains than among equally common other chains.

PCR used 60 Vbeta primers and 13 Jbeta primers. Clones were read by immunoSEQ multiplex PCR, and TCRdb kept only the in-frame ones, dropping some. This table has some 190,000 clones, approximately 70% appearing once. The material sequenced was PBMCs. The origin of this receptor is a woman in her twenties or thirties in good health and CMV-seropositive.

The CDR3 nucleotides are TGTGCCAGCAGCCCCCGCGCGGGGTATAATGAAAAACTGTTTTTT. This sequence encodes CASSPRAGYNEKLFF. The chain combines TRBV7-2 with TRBJ1-4; D ambiguous. The CDR3 has 15 amino acids. Germline CDR1 is SGHTA and CDR2 is FQGNSA. Between the trimmed V and J ends, which lost 5 bases and 4 bases, there was a span of 14 bases.